This T cell receptor beta chain was sequenced for a study of blood T cell repertoires in COVID-19. In the study overall: The samples span acute and convalescent COVID-19 from the United States, Italy and Spain.

Ten or more counts support this clone. As originally analysed: Counts of nucleated cells, estimated from reference gene primer amplification, were obtained. Libraries were prepared by immunoSEQ multiplex PCR; TCRdb keeps only in-frame clonotypes and omits some of them. Clonal size and the V and J genes are those of that table, whereas D and trimming came from the DNA. The sample lists fewer than 350,000 clones; around 86% were seen once. The V end lost 1 base, the J end lost 6 bases, and 12 bases lay between the germline ends. CDR1 is LGHDT, CDR2 YNNKEL, per germline (reference sequence). The CDR3 spans 14 residues.

The chain recombines TRBV3-1 (or the pseudogene TRBV3-2) with TRBJ1-2; D may be TRBD1 (6 bases). Source material: peripheral blood. The receptor's source is a woman aged 60-70 years with active or convalescent COVID-19. For the CDR3, the DNA is TGTGCCAGCAGCCAAGTTTACAGGGTGAATGGCTACACCTTC. It codes for CASSQVYRVNGYTF.